This is a list of T cell receptor beta chains from one sample in a study of blood T cell repertoires in COVID-19. TCRdb keeps only in-frame clones here, not all; method: immunoSEQ multiplex PCR. The repertoire has fewer than 95,000 clones, 75% to 90% of them found once; the top ten carry around 26%. Sequenced material: peripheral blood. The origin of the receptors is a man between 45 and 60 years old with active or convalescent COVID-19. Each CDR3 is given with its conserved first and last residue. The D gene is left open where the match is weak. Clone sizes are given selectively: once, few, many, or a class where the clone is expanded.

cdr3_aa cdr3_nt clone_size v_call d_call j_call
CASSLRGSRAKLKGETQYF TGTGCCAGCAGCTTAAGAGGTAGCAGGGCTAAATTGAAAGGGGAGACCCAGTACTTC NA TRBV5-8 NA TRBJ2-5
CASSYGWAGEGTQYF TGTGCCAGCAGCTACGGGTGGGCAGGCGAGGGGACCCAGTACTTC NA TRBV9 NA TRBJ2-5
CASSLVTGHSTDTQYF TGTGCCAGCAGCTTAGTTACCGGACACAGCACAGATACGCAGTATTTT NA TRBV7-8 NA TRBJ2-3
CAWKWGGAESTDTQYF TGTGCCTGGAAGTGGGGTGGGGCGGAAAGCACAGATACGCAGTATTTT NA TRBV30 NA TRBJ2-3
CASSRNPDRNGYTF TGTGCCAGCAGCCGAAACCCAGACAGAAATGGCTACACCTTC NA TRBV3-1/TRBV3-2 NA TRBJ1-2
CASSREGTANTGELFF TGTGCCAGTAGTCGAGAAGGGACAGCGAACACCGGGGAGCTGTTTTTT NA TRBV19 TRBD1 TRBJ2-2
CASSYPKTGGTYEQYF TGTGCCAGCAGTTACCCTAAGACAGGGGGCACCTACGAGCAGTACTTC NA TRBV6-5 TRBD1 TRBJ2-7
CASSYSKGGGYGSEAFF TGTGCCAGCAGTTACTCGAAGGGAGGAGGCTATGGGTCTGAAGCTTTCTTT NA TRBV6-2/TRBV6-3 NA TRBJ1-1
CASSAGGMQYF TGTGCCAGCAGTGCAGGGGGAATGCAGTATTTT NA TRBV6-6 TRBD1 TRBJ2-3
CASSIQRSSYNSPLHF TGTGCCAGTAGTATCCAGAGGAGCTCCTATAATTCACCCCTCCACTTT once TRBV19 NA TRBJ1-6
CASSLASGGEAFF TGTGCCAGCAGCTTAGCCTCAGGGGGGGAAGCTTTCTTT NA TRBV11-2 TRBD1 TRBJ1-1
CASSPDRASHEQYF TGTGCCAGCAGTCCCGACAGGGCAAGCCACGAGCAGTACTTC NA TRBV27 TRBD1 TRBJ2-7
CASIPTSGTYNEQFF TGTGCCAGCATCCCGACTAGCGGGACTTACAATGAGCAGTTCTTC NA TRBV27 TRBD2 TRBJ2-1
CSVAPTGGNEKLFF TGCAGCGTTGCCCCGACAGGGGGCAACGAAAAACTGTTTTTT NA TRBV29-1 TRBD1 TRBJ1-4
CARIYGWGQLPYNEQFF TGTGCCAGAATATACGGTTGGGGACAGCTGCCTTACAATGAGCAGTTCTTC once TRBV21-1 NA TRBJ2-1
CASSSASGGAGELFF TGTGCCAGCAGCTCCGCTAGCGGGGGGGCCGGGGAGCTGTTTTTT few TRBV7-7 TRBD2 TRBJ2-2